These T cell receptor beta chains were read from a single sample in a study of Graves' ophthalmopathy and Graves' hyperthyroidism. Each CDR3 protein gets one entry after TCRdb re-called the multiplex PCR reads with MiXCR. The table has about 1.1 million distinct CDR3 sequences, less than 45% seen once. Sequencing was carried out using peripheral blood or thyroid tissue (not recorded which). All receptors derive from an adult man with Graves' hyperthyroidism. Each CDR3 is given with its conserved first and last residue. The order of the fields is J gene, D gene, V gene, clone size, CDR3 protein, CDR3 DNA. D genes are given only for firm matches. Expanded clones get a size class; other rows say once, few or many, or leave the size out.

TRBJ1-4 | - | TRBV7-9 | many | CASSKRDNFNEKLFF | TGTGCCAGCAGCAAGAGGGACAATTTCAATGAAAAACTGTTTTTT
TRBJ2-2 | TRBD2 | TRBV7-3 | few | CASSREVAGGVTGELFF | TGTGCCAGCAGCCGAGAGGTGGCGGGAGGGGTCACCGGGGAGCTGTTTTTT
TRBJ2-7 | TRBD1 | TRBV15 | - | CATSRETTGVEQYF | TGTGCCACCAGCAGAGAAACAACAGGGGTCGAGCAGTACTTC
TRBJ1-2 | TRBD1 | TRBV14 | - | CASSQVVGTGNYGYTF | TGTGCCAGTAGCCAAGTCGTCGGGACAGGAAACTATGGCTACACCTTC
TRBJ2-5 | TRBD2 | TRBV7-2 | - | CASSLLAGAAGETQYF | TGTGCCAGCAGTTTACTAGCGGGGGCGGCCGGGGAGACCCAGTACTTC
TRBJ2-2 | - | TRBV7-2 | many | CASSTTLRELFF | TGTGCCAGCAGCACAACGTTGCGGGAGCTGTTTTTT
TRBJ2-2 | - | TRBV14 | many | CASSHSITGELFF | TGTGCCAGCAGCCACAGCATCACCGGGGAGCTGTTTTTT
TRBJ1-1 | - | TRBV15 | many | CATSRVDSRTEAFF | TGTGCCACCAGCCGAGTGGACAGTAGGACTGAAGCTTTCTTT
TRBJ1-1 | - | TRBV7-2 | many | CASSLESIRGRTEAFF | TGTGCCAGCAGCTTAGAATCTATCAGGGGAAGGACTGAAGCTTTCTTT
TRBJ1-1 | - | TRBV15 | - | CATGQGSTEAFF | TGTGCCACCGGGCAGGGCAGTACTGAAGCTTTCTTT
TRBJ1-2 | - | TRBV10-2 | - | CASSGEQGVYGYTF | TGCGCCAGCAGTGGGGAACAGGGTGTCTATGGCTACACCTTC
TRBJ1-4 | - | TRBV7-8 | - | CASSGGIGTNEKLFF | TGTGCCAGCAGCGGGGGAATTGGAACTAATGAAAAACTGTTTTTT
TRBJ1-6 | - | TRBV7-2 | once | CASSLGLGSYNSPLHF | TGTGCCAGCAGCTTAGGGCTAGGTTCCTATAATTCACCCCTCCACTTT